One sample yielded the 9 T cell receptor beta chains listed below, sequenced in a study of blood T cell repertoires in COVID-19. Clones were sequenced by immunoSEQ multiplex PCR, and TCRdb holds only the in-frame ones, with some missing. The sample holds around 100,000 clones; around four fifths are singletons and the top ten take 13%. Material for sequencing was peripheral blood. The receptors derive from a man in his fifties with active or convalescent COVID-19.

With regard to this clone: Other DNA sequences in this specimen translate into the identical CDR3. The chain joins TRBV27 to TRBJ2-7; 12 bases line up with TRBD2. CDR3 length equals 14 residues. Trimming at V came to 6 bases and at J to 2 bases, leaving 2 bases not matched to a gene. Germline CDR1 is MNHEY and CDR2 is SMNVEV (reference sequence). CDR3 region: CASSLAGGTYEQYF. The CDR3 region has the DNA TGTGCCAGCAGCCTAGCGGGGGGGACCTACGAGCAGTACTTC.

The V gene is TRBV27, the J gene TRBJ1-6; a possible D gene is TRBD1 (5 bases). This CDR3 contains 16 residues. Trimming shortened V by 3 bases and J by 6 bases, and 15 bases separated the two germline ends. Per the germline V gene, CDR1 is MNHEY and CDR2 is SMNVEV (reference sequence). The CDR3 protein is CASSFGGSAANSPLHF. CDR3 sequence (DNA): TGTGCCAGCAGTTTCGGGGGTTCTGCGGCTAATTCACCCCTCCACTTT.

The J gene is TRBJ2-1, the V gene TRBV6-6; maybe TRBD2 (6 bases). With 2 bases removed from V and 3 bases from J, the gap between germline ends came to 11 bases. Per the germline V gene, CDR1 is MNHNY and CDR2 is SVGAGI (reference sequence). The CDR3 length is 15 residues. DNA for the CDR3: TGTGCCAGCAGTTACCAAGGCGGGATCTACAATGAGCAGTTCTTC. Translation gives CASSYQGGIYNEQFF.

The genes are TRBV19 and TRBJ1-2; D is possibly TRBD1 (6 bases). The germline V gene has CDR1 LNHDA and CDR2 SQIVND (reference sequence). CDR3 length: 14 residues. V shed 7 bases and J shed 3 bases, with 15 bases lying between them. The CDR3 protein is CASTTGGRDYGYTF. CDR3 DNA: TGTGCCAGTACAACGGGGGGCAGGGACTATGGCTACACCTTC.

The chain employs TRBV29-1 and TRBJ1-1, with no clear D. Trimming removed 7 bases from V and 1 base from J, with 4 bases in between. Germline V CDR1 and CDR2: SQVTM, ANQGSEA. The CDR3 loop spans 10 amino acids. The CDR3: CSARNTEAFF. The DNA for the CDR3 is TGCAGCGCCCGGAACACTGAAGCTTTCTTT. Full variable domain (rest looked up from reference TRBV29-1 and TRBJ1-1): SAVISQKPSRDICQRGTSLTIQCQVDSQVTMMFWYRQQPGQSLTLIATANQGSEATYESGFVIDKFPISRPNLTFSTLTVSNMSPEDSSIYLCSARNTEAFFGQGTRLTVV.

V gene TRBV19 combines with J gene TRBJ2-3; 9 nucleotides line up with TRBD2. J lost 5 bases, V lost 4 bases, and 13 bases had no gene match. The CDR3 is 17 residues long. CDR1 and CDR2 (germline): LNHDA, SQIVND (reference sequence). The CDR3 nucleotides are TGTGCCAGTAGTAGCCCTCTTAGCGGGAGAGTTGAAGATACGCAGTATTTT. Translated: CASSSPLSGRVEDTQYF.

This chain links TRBV7-2 with TRBJ2-2; 9 bases agree with TRBD1. Germline lookup yields CDR1 SGHTA and CDR2 FQGNSA. V trimming: 1 base; J trimming: 5 bases; junction bases outside the gene matches: 8. The CDR3 totals 17 residues. The CDR3 loop reads CASSLERTGVLTGELFF. For the CDR3, the DNA is TGTGCCAGCAGCTTAGAACGGACAGGGGTTCTGACCGGGGAGCTGTTTTTT.

The gene calls are TRBV29-1 and TRBJ1-1; TRBD1 matches at 7 bases. Germline CDR1 SQVTM, CDR2 ANQGSEA. V trimming: 6 bases; J trimming: 7 bases; junction bases outside the gene matches: 11. The CDR3 is made up of 13 amino acids. In DNA, the CDR3 is TGCAGCGTGGACTCGACAGGGCGTATTGAAGCTTTCTTT. Its protein product is CSVDSTGRIEAFF.

This chain uses TRBV19 with TRBJ1-5, with TRBD1 as a possible D gene (5 bases). Deletions cut 1 base from V and 7 bases from J, with 11 bases between. Germline V CDR1 and CDR2: LNHDA, SQIVND (reference sequence). The CDR3 runs to 14 residues. The CDR3 nucleotides are TGTGCCAGTAGTATAGGCAGGGAGGACCAGCCCCAGCATTTT. It codes for CASSIGREDQPQHF.